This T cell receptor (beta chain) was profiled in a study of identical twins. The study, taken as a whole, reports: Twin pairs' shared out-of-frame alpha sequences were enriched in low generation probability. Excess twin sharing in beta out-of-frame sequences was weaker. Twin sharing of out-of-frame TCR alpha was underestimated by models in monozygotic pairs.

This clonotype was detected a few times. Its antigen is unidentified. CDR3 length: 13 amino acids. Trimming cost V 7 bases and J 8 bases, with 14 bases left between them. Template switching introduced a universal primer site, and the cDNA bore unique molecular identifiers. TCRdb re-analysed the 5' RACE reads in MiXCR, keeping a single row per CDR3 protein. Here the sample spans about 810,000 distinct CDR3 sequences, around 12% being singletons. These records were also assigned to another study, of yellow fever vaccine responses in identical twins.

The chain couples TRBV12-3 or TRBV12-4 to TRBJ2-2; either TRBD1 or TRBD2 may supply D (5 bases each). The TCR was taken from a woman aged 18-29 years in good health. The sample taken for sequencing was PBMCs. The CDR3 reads CASKGPTTGELFF. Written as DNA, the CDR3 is TGTGCCAGCAAGGGACCCACCACGGGGGAGCTGTTTTTT.